A single sample gave rise to the 26 T cell receptor beta chains below, sequenced in a study of control samples from healthy donors and cancer patients. Here immunoSEQ multiplex PCR was the method, and the copy in TCRdb shows in-frame clones only, minus some. Of 150,000 to 200,000 clones listed, about 86% are singletons. The material sequenced was blood. The receptors stem from a man aged 18 to 29 in good health.

This clone was seen a few times. The chain is built from TRBV7-9 and TRBJ2-5, with a tentative D call TRBD2 (6 bases). Per germline, CDR1 SEHNR and CDR2 FQNEAQ (reference sequence). CDR3 length: 14 amino acids. V gave up 5 bases and J gave up 6 bases, with 16 bases separating them. CDR3 nucleotides: TGTGCCAGCAGCCCAGGAACTAGCTCGAAGACCCAGTACTTC. Translating gives CASSPGTSSKTQYF.

This rearrangement joins TRBV28 to TRBJ2-1, with D perhaps assigned TRBD1 or TRBD2 (5 bases each). This CDR3 is built from 15 residues. Germline V gene data show CDR1 as MDHEN and CDR2 as SYDVKM. Trimming took off 6 bases at V and 0 bases at J, with 12 bases between the two ends. CDR3 sequence (DNA): TGTGCCAGCAGCCCTGCAGGGAGCTCCTACAATGAGCAGTTCTTC. Protein sequence: CASSPAGSSYNEQFF.

This chain joins TRBV28 and TRBJ2-7, with D unresolved. The CDR3 consists of 14 residues. V was cut by 7 bases and J by 0 bases, with 13 bases left in between. Germline V gene data show CDR1 as MDHEN and CDR2 as SYDVKM. The CDR3 here is CASTRIGVSYEQYF. CDR3 coding DNA: TGTGCCAGCACTCGGATTGGGGTCTCCTACGAGCAGTACTTC.

This clone is a singleton in its sample. This chain connects TRBV4-3 to TRBJ2-5; 10 positions match TRBD2. The CDR3 spans 15 residues. The J segment lost 5 bases and the V segment lost 0 bases, leaving 3 bases of the junction unmatched. Germline V lookup: CDR1 LGHNA, CDR2 YSLEER. The CDR3 sequence is CASSQDLAGAETQYF. Written as DNA, the CDR3 is TGCGCCAGCAGCCAAGATCTAGCGGGGGCTGAGACCCAGTACTTC.

The rearrangement links TRBV5-8 to TRBJ1-1; TRBD1 agrees at 7 bases. The length of the CDR3 is 13 residues. From germline, CDR1 is SGHTS and CDR2 YDEGEE. J was trimmed by 1 base and V by 4 bases; bases with no gene match: 1. CDR3 DNA: TGTGCCAGCAGCGGGACAGCGAACACTGAAGCTTTCTTT. Residues: CASSGTANTEAFF.

The chain uses TRBV12-3 or TRBV12-4 and TRBJ2-3; D is possibly TRBD2 (5 bases). The CDR3 contains 12 residues. V lost 3 bases and J lost 7, with 8 bases in between. CDR3 sequence: CASSLGVNTQYF. The CDR3 nucleotides read TGTGCCAGCAGTTTGGGAGTAAATACGCAGTATTTT.

This clone was detected once. The chain recombines TRBV3-1 (or the pseudogene TRBV3-2) with TRBJ2-7; TRBD1 is a possible D gene (6 bases). V lost 5 bases to trimming and J lost 2 bases, with 19 bases between them. This CDR3 has 16 residues. Germline CDR1 LGHDT, CDR2 YNNKEL (reference sequence). The CDR3 nucleotides read TGTGCCAGCAGCACACTTACGACAGGTTTGGCCTACGAGCAGTACTTC. Its translation is CASSTLTTGLAYEQYF.

The gene calls are TRBV19 and TRBJ1-2; no clear D. This CDR3 has 15 amino acids. The V and J ends lost 1 base and 3 bases respectively, with 12 bases between them. Per germline, CDR1 LNHDA and CDR2 SQIVND (reference sequence). Here the CDR3 reads CASSIASAGYYGYTF. CDR3 nucleotide sequence: TGTGCCAGTAGTATAGCGTCAGCCGGCTACTATGGCTACACCTTC.

The chain recombines TRBV5-4 with TRBJ1-2, with a weak D call TRBD1 (5 bases). Trimming left V 0 bases short and J 3 bases short, with 9 bases between. Germline loops: CDR1 SGHNT, CDR2 YYREEE (reference sequence). The CDR3 runs to 14 residues. CDR3 sequence: CASSLDGAYYGYTF. The CDR3 DNA follows: TGTGCCAGCAGCTTGGATGGGGCCTACTATGGCTACACCTTC.

V gene TRBV5-1 combines with J gene TRBJ2-3; 11 bases align to TRBD2. The CDR3 runs 15 residues. J lost 2 bases, V lost 2 bases, and 1 base had no gene match. The germline V gene has CDR1 SGHRS and CDR2 YFSETQ. CDR3 DNA sequence: TGCGCCAGCAGCTTACTAGCGGGGGCCACAGATACGCAGTATTTT. It codes for CASSLLAGATDTQYF.

This sequence joins TRBV10-3 and TRBJ1-1, with D possibly TRBD1 on 6 matching bases. Trimming took off 2 bases at V and 6 bases at J, with 16 bases between the two ends. Germline V CDR1 and CDR2: ENHRY, SYGVKD. The length of the CDR3 is 15 residues. The CDR3 DNA reads as TGTGCCATCAGTGAGCGATCAGGGGATGGGGCTGAAGCTTTCTTT. Translating it yields CAISERSGDGAEAFF.

The chain has TRBV6-2 or TRBV6-3 and TRBJ1-5; TRBD1 might be the D (5 bases). The V gene lost 5 bases and the J gene lost 6 bases, with 14 bases spanning the gap. Germline V gene sequence: CDR1 MNHEY, CDR2 SVGEGT. This CDR3 contains 14 residues. CDR3 coding DNA: TGTGCCAGCAGTCCGTCGGGGGGTCGTCAGCCCCAGCATTTT. The encoded protein is CASSPSGGRQPQHF.

The rearrangement links TRBV7-3 to TRBJ2-2; a weak D match, TRBD2 (6 bases). V shed 4 bases and J shed 4 bases, with 16 bases lying between them. Germline-derived CDR1 and CDR2 are SGHTA and FQGTGA. CDR3 length equals 16 residues. The CDR3 protein is CASSSRGGAGTGELFF. CDR3 DNA sequence: TGTGCCAGCAGCTCGAGGGGCGGGGCTGGCACCGGGGAGCTGTTTTTT.

V is TRBV10-1 and J is TRBJ2-2; TRBD2 matches 8 bases. V was pared by 3 bases and J by 2 bases, with 14 bases of the junction left unmatched. The CDR3 totals 19 residues. The germline gives CDR1 WNHNN, CDR2 SYGVQD (reference sequence). The CDR3 reads CASSEGLAGRQRNTGELFF. The CDR3 DNA sequence: TGCGCCAGCAGTGAAGGGTTAGCGGGGCGTCAACGAAACACCGGGGAGCTGTTTTTT.

This clone was detected once. This chain joins TRBV6-5 and TRBJ1-1; weak D call: TRBD1 (6 bases). Looked up from germline, CDR1 is MNHEY and CDR2 is SVGAGI. The CDR3 has 13 amino acids. Between the trimmed V and J ends, which lost 5 bases and 4 bases, there was a span of 11 bases. The CDR3 region is CASSQTGLTEAFF. The CDR3 coding sequence is TGTGCCAGCAGTCAAACAGGGCTCACTGAAGCTTTCTTT.

The chain joins TRBV21-1 to TRBJ1-1. TRBV21-1 is noted as a pseudogene. This CDR3 contains 13 residues. The CDR3 sequence is CASSLLGGTEAFF. CDR3 DNA: TGTGCCAGCAGCTTACTTGGGGGCACTGAAGCTTTCTTT.

The chain links TRBV28 to TRBJ2-6; 7 bases align to TRBD1. Germline CDR1 and CDR2: MDHEN and SYDVKM. The CDR3 sequence is 19 residues long. The V segment lost 4 bases and the J segment 4 bases; nucleotides outside the gene matches: 16. CDR3 residues: CASSSPEETGPPGANVLTF. The CDR3 bases are TGTGCCAGCAGTTCCCCGGAAGAGACAGGGCCCCCCGGGGCCAACGTCCTGACTTTC.

The chain uses TRBV4-2 and TRBJ2-3; D unclear. V was trimmed by 8 bases and J by 1 base, leaving 13 bases between them. The CDR3 runs to 14 residues. Germline loops: CDR1 LGHNA, CDR2 YNFKEQ. The CDR3 DNA sequence: TGTGCCAGCGGGGTCGGCGAGGGCACAGATACGCAGTATTTT. Translation gives CASGVGEGTDTQYF.

This sequence joins TRBV7-3 and TRBJ2-2; a possible D gene is TRBD2 (5 bases). This CDR3 has 13 residues. V lost 4 bases and J 8 bases, leaving 11 bases between the germline ends. CDR1 SGHTA and CDR2 FQGTGA come from the germline V gene. CDR3 coding DNA: TGTGCCAGCAGCTCCCCCGGGGTTGGGGAGCTGTTTTTT. It is translated as CASSSPGVGELFF.

This clone was recorded only once. This chain links TRBV11-2 with TRBJ2-1, with 9 bases that match TRBD2. Germline lookup yields CDR1 SGHAT and CDR2 FQNNGV. Trimming at V came to 0 bases and at J to 4 bases, leaving 7 bases not matched to a gene. CDR3 length: 17 amino acids. The chain's CDR3 is CASSLEFGGGAYNEQFF. CDR3 sequence (DNA): TGTGCCAGCAGCTTAGAATTTGGCGGGGGGGCTTACAATGAGCAGTTCTTC.

This clone was recorded only once. The chain links TRBV28 to TRBJ1-1, with 10 bases fitting TRBD1. J gave up 4 bases and V 4 bases, and 6 bases lay outside the gene matches. The CDR3 runs 15 residues. Per germline, CDR1 MDHEN and CDR2 SYDVKM. As DNA, the CDR3 is TGTGCCAGCAGTTACGGGACAGGGGTGACCACTGAAGCTTTCTTT. Amino acids: CASSYGTGVTTEAFF.

J is TRBJ1-3 and V is TRBV4-2, with D possibly matching TRBD1 (5 bases). There are 18 residues in the CDR3. Germline V gene data show CDR1 as LGHNA and CDR2 as YNFKEQ. With 5 bases removed from V and 1 base from J, the gap between germline ends came to 21 bases. CDR3 nucleotide sequence: TGTGCCAGCAGCATCTCCCCTTACGGGGGGGTATCTGGAAACACCATATATTTT. Translating it yields CASSISPYGGVSGNTIYF.

This chain connects TRBV28 to TRBJ1-2; D not certain. V was trimmed by 3 bases and J by 7 bases, leaving 9 bases between them. The CDR3 contains 12 residues. Germline V CDR1 and CDR2: MDHEN, SYDVKM. CDR3 sequence: CASSFSTFGYTF. The DNA of the CDR3 is TGTGCCAGCAGTTTTTCCACTTTTGGCTACACCTTC.

The rearrangement uses TRBV7-3 and TRBJ2-3; TRBD1 aligns across 7 bases. Losses at the gene ends were 5 bases for V and 3 bases for J; bases not matched to a gene: 5. The CDR3 is 14 residues long. Germline CDR1 SGHTA, CDR2 FQGTGA. CDR3 region: CASSATGMTDTQYF. CDR3 coding DNA: TGTGCCAGCAGCGCGACAGGGATGACAGATACGCAGTATTTT.

This clone was detected only a few times. V gene TRBV7-8 combines with J gene TRBJ2-1, with a possible D match to TRBD2 (5 bases). There are 13 residues in the CDR3. V lost 1 base and J lost 7, with 8 bases in between. The V gene's germline CDR1 is SGHVS and CDR2 FQNEAQ. The CDR3 nucleotides read TGTGCCAGCAGCTTAGTGCTAGCTAATGAGCAGTTCTTC. This translates into CASSLVLANEQFF.

The chain recombines TRBV4-2 with TRBJ2-7; D ambiguous. There are 15 residues in the CDR3. V lost 4 bases to trimming and J lost 1 base, with 14 bases between them. The germline CDR1 and CDR2 sequences are LGHNA and YNFKEQ. The CDR3 bases are TGTGCCAGCAGCCCGGACGTAACCTTATCCTACGAGCAGTACTTC. Translation: CASSPDVTLSYEQYF.